A selection of T cell receptor beta chains follows, all from one sample in a study of shared clonotypes between healthy human individuals. Generated by immunoSEQ multiplex PCR, the TCRdb table keeps only in-frame clones and is missing some. The sample lists roughly 2,500,000 clones; approximately 93% were seen once. Sequenced input: naive CD4+ T cells from PBMCs. These receptors were obtained from a man aged 18 to 29 in good health. Some clones in this sample may be carry-over from other donors' samples. Each CDR3 is given with its conserved first and last residue. Each record gives: V gene, clone size, J gene, D gene, CDR3 DNA, CDR3 protein. A D gene is named only where the DNA matches it firmly. Not every row has a clone size; where given, it reads once, few, many or a size class.

v_call: TRBV7-3; clone_size: NA; j_call: TRBJ2-2; d_call: TRBD2; cdr3_nt: TGTGCCAGCGGACTAGCGGGAGTAACCGGGGAGCTGTTTTTT; cdr3_aa: CASGLAGVTGELFF
v_call: TRBV2; clone_size: NA; j_call: TRBJ2-2; d_call: TRBD1; cdr3_nt: TGTGCCAGCAGTGAGGGACAGACAACCGGGGAGCTGTTTTTT; cdr3_aa: CASSEGQTTGELFF
v_call: TRBV7-6; clone_size: NA; j_call: TRBJ2-5; d_call: TRBD2; cdr3_nt: TGTGCCAGCAGCCCGACTAGCGGGGAACAAGAGACCCAGTACTTC; cdr3_aa: CASSPTSGEQETQYF
v_call: TRBV15; clone_size: NA; j_call: TRBJ1-2; d_call: NA; cdr3_nt: TGTGCCACCAGCACGGGATACTATGGCTACACCTTC; cdr3_aa: CATSTGYYGYTF
v_call: TRBV7-6; clone_size: NA; j_call: TRBJ2-2; d_call: TRBD1; cdr3_nt: TGTGCCAGCAGCCAGGGGTCATCCGGGACAGGGAACACCGGGGAGCTGTTTTTT; cdr3_aa: CASSQGSSGTGNTGELFF
v_call: TRBV7-9; clone_size: NA; j_call: TRBJ2-5; d_call: TRBD2; cdr3_nt: TGTGCCAGCAGCACTTACGGGGGGGAGACCCAGTACTTC; cdr3_aa: CASSTYGGETQYF
v_call: TRBV5-1; clone_size: NA; j_call: TRBJ2-1; d_call: NA; cdr3_nt: TGCGCCAGCAGAACAGGGCCAACCCTCTCCTACAATGAGCAGTTCTTC; cdr3_aa: CASRTGPTLSYNEQFF
v_call: TRBV5-1; clone_size: NA; j_call: TRBJ1-1; d_call: NA; cdr3_nt: TGCGCCAGCAGCACCCTGGGGGGTACTGAAGCTTTCTTT; cdr3_aa: CASSTLGGTEAFF
v_call: TRBV2; clone_size: NA; j_call: TRBJ1-2; d_call: NA; cdr3_nt: TGTGCCAGCAGTGATCAAGGGGCAATTGTCTATGGCTACACCTTC; cdr3_aa: CASSDQGAIVYGYTF
v_call: TRBV5-1; clone_size: NA; j_call: TRBJ2-7; d_call: NA; cdr3_nt: TGCGCCAGCAGCTTGGGGGCGATAGGGGGTTCCTACGAGCAGTACTTC; cdr3_aa: CASSLGAIGGSYEQYF
v_call: TRBV5-5; clone_size: NA; j_call: TRBJ2-7; d_call: NA; cdr3_nt: TGTGCCAGCAGCCTTGTCGGGGGCTACGAGCAGTACTTC; cdr3_aa: CASSLVGGYEQYF
v_call: TRBV11-3; clone_size: NA; j_call: TRBJ2-4; d_call: NA; cdr3_nt: TGTGCCAGCAGCTTAGCGGGAGCCGGTCACATTCAGTACTTC; cdr3_aa: CASSLAGAGHIQYF
v_call: TRBV28; clone_size: NA; j_call: TRBJ2-5; d_call: TRBD2; cdr3_nt: TGTGCCAGCACCCCAGGCGGGAGAATAGAGACCCAGTACTTC; cdr3_aa: CASTPGGRIETQYF
v_call: TRBV9; clone_size: NA; j_call: TRBJ2-7; d_call: NA; cdr3_nt: TGTGCCAGCAGCGCCCGAGGAGACAGGTCATCCGGCGAGCAGTACTTC; cdr3_aa: CASSARGDRSSGEQYF
v_call: TRBV7-9; clone_size: few; j_call: TRBJ2-3; d_call: NA; cdr3_nt: TGTGCCAGCAGCTCCGATACTAGCACAGATACGCAGTATTTT; cdr3_aa: CASSSDTSTDTQYF
v_call: TRBV6-5; clone_size: NA; j_call: TRBJ1-5; d_call: TRBD1; cdr3_nt: TGTGCCAGCAGTTTGAAACAGGGGGCAGGTTTTCAGCCCCAGCATTTT; cdr3_aa: CASSLKQGAGFQPQHF
v_call: TRBV5-1; clone_size: NA; j_call: TRBJ1-1; d_call: NA; cdr3_nt: TGCGCCAGCAGCCAGGTTGCCGGTTCAACTGAAGCTTTCTTT; cdr3_aa: CASSQVAGSTEAFF
v_call: TRBV5-4; clone_size: NA; j_call: TRBJ2-7; d_call: TRBD2; cdr3_nt: TGTGCCAGCAGCTTGGTTTTCGGGGCCTCCGGGACTAGCTCTTACGAGCAATACTTC; cdr3_aa: CASSLVFGASGTSSYEQYF
v_call: TRBV11-2; clone_size: NA; j_call: TRBJ2-1; d_call: TRBD1; cdr3_nt: TGTGCCAGCAGCTCAATGGGACAGTACAATGAGCAGTTCTTC; cdr3_aa: CASSSMGQYNEQFF
v_call: TRBV2; clone_size: NA; j_call: TRBJ2-1; d_call: NA; cdr3_nt: TGTGCCAGCAGGGGGGACTCTTACAATGAGCAGTTCTTC; cdr3_aa: CASRGDSYNEQFF
v_call: TRBV2; clone_size: NA; j_call: TRBJ1-5; d_call: NA; cdr3_nt: TGTGCCAGCAGTGACGGGGAGCGCAATCAGCCCCAGCATTTT; cdr3_aa: CASSDGERNQPQHF
v_call: TRBV28; clone_size: once; j_call: TRBJ2-3; d_call: NA; cdr3_nt: TGTGCCAGCAGTTCACAACAGGATACGCAGTATTTT; cdr3_aa: CASSSQQDTQYF
v_call: TRBV9; clone_size: NA; j_call: TRBJ2-5; d_call: NA; cdr3_nt: TGTGCCAGCAGCGTTAGAGGGCGGCCGGAGACCCAGTACTTC; cdr3_aa: CASSVRGRPETQYF
v_call: TRBV25-1; clone_size: NA; j_call: TRBJ1-1; d_call: NA; cdr3_nt: TGTGCCAGCAGTGGTTCAGGGTTCACTGAAGCTTTCTTT; cdr3_aa: CASSGSGFTEAFF
v_call: TRBV6-5; clone_size: NA; j_call: TRBJ2-7; d_call: TRBD2; cdr3_nt: TGTGCCAGCACAAACGGGGGGGAGCAGTACTTC; cdr3_aa: CASTNGGEQYF
v_call: TRBV5-6; clone_size: NA; j_call: TRBJ2-3; d_call: NA; cdr3_nt: TGTGCCAGCAGCGGGGCACGGGGGCTGAAGATAGATACGCAGTATTTT; cdr3_aa: CASSGARGLKIDTQYF
v_call: TRBV28; clone_size: few; j_call: TRBJ2-7; d_call: NA; cdr3_nt: TGTGCCAGCAGTGTCAACTACGAGCAGTACTTC; cdr3_aa: CASSVNYEQYF
v_call: TRBV10-3; clone_size: NA; j_call: TRBJ2-2; d_call: TRBD2; cdr3_nt: TGTGCCATCAGTGAGTCCCGGACTAGCGGTTACACCGGGGAGCTGTTTTTT; cdr3_aa: CAISESRTSGYTGELFF
v_call: TRBV11-1; clone_size: NA; j_call: TRBJ2-2; d_call: NA; cdr3_nt: TGTGCCAGCGGTCGGTTAGCGGTGACCGGGGAGCTGTTTTTT; cdr3_aa: CASGRLAVTGELFF
v_call: TRBV4-3; clone_size: few; j_call: TRBJ2-7; d_call: NA; cdr3_nt: TGCGCCAGCAGCCAAGATGCGGCAAGCTCCTACGAGCAGTACTTC; cdr3_aa: CASSQDAASSYEQYF
v_call: TRBV29-1; clone_size: NA; j_call: TRBJ2-1; d_call: TRBD2; cdr3_nt: TGCAGCGCTCGGGACTACGCTGAGCAGTTCTTC; cdr3_aa: CSARDYAEQFF
v_call: TRBV4-1; clone_size: NA; j_call: TRBJ1-6; d_call: TRBD1; cdr3_nt: TGCGCCAGCAGCCAAGGTCGACAGGGAGGGTCACCCCTCCACTTT; cdr3_aa: CASSQGRQGGSPLHF
v_call: TRBV27; clone_size: once; j_call: TRBJ2-3; d_call: NA; cdr3_nt: TGTGCCAGCAGTAACAGGGTAACAGATACGCAGTATTTT; cdr3_aa: CASSNRVTDTQYF
v_call: TRBV4-2; clone_size: once; j_call: TRBJ2-3; d_call: TRBD2; cdr3_nt: TGTGCCAGCAGCCAAGAACCGAGACTAGCGGGATCGGCAGATACGCAGTATTTT; cdr3_aa: CASSQEPRLAGSADTQYF
v_call: TRBV27; clone_size: NA; j_call: TRBJ1-5; d_call: NA; cdr3_nt: TGTGCCAGCAGTTCGCAACAGGAGAATCAGCCCCAGCATTTT; cdr3_aa: CASSSQQENQPQHF
v_call: TRBV5-1; clone_size: NA; j_call: TRBJ2-3; d_call: NA; cdr3_nt: TGCGCCAGCAGTTCACAGGGAGAGTCAGATACGCAGTATTTT; cdr3_aa: CASSSQGESDTQYF
v_call: TRBV4-3; clone_size: NA; j_call: TRBJ2-1; d_call: NA; cdr3_nt: TGCGCCAGCAGCCAAGTTCCCCAGCGGGCGTCGGGCAATGAGCAGTTCTTC; cdr3_aa: CASSQVPQRASGNEQFF
v_call: TRBV15; clone_size: NA; j_call: TRBJ2-3; d_call: NA; cdr3_nt: TGTGCCACCACCCCCGAACGACTAGATACGCAGTATTTT; cdr3_aa: CATTPERLDTQYF
v_call: TRBV7-2; clone_size: once; j_call: TRBJ2-5; d_call: NA; cdr3_nt: TGTGCCAGCAGCACCTCCTTCCAAGAGACCCAGTACTTC; cdr3_aa: CASSTSFQETQYF
v_call: TRBV18; clone_size: NA; j_call: TRBJ1-3; d_call: NA; cdr3_nt: TGTGCCAGCTCACAATTCACACGGTGGGACACCATATATTTT; cdr3_aa: CASSQFTRWDTIYF
v_call: TRBV5-1; clone_size: NA; j_call: TRBJ2-5; d_call: NA; cdr3_nt: TGCGCCAGCGCCGATAGGGCGGAACAAGAGACCCAGTACTTC; cdr3_aa: CASADRAEQETQYF
v_call: TRBV21-1; clone_size: once; j_call: TRBJ1-1; d_call: NA; cdr3_nt: TGTGCCAGCAGGACAGGGGAGGTTAGGAACACTGAAGCTTTCTTT; cdr3_aa: CASRTGEVRNTEAFF
v_call: TRBV27; clone_size: NA; j_call: TRBJ1-1; d_call: TRBD1; cdr3_nt: TGTGCCAGCAGTTCGACAGGGTCTAGTGCGGCTGAAGCTTTCTTT; cdr3_aa: CASSSTGSSAAEAFF
v_call: TRBV4-3; clone_size: NA; j_call: TRBJ1-3; d_call: TRBD1; cdr3_nt: TGCGCCAGCAGCCCCGGGGACAGGTTTGGAAACACCATATATTTT; cdr3_aa: CASSPGDRFGNTIYF
v_call: TRBV7-2; clone_size: NA; j_call: TRBJ2-5; d_call: TRBD2; cdr3_nt: TGTGCCAGCAGCTCTAGCGGGCCCCAAGAGACCCAGTACTTC; cdr3_aa: CASSSSGPQETQYF